This T cell receptor beta chain stems from a study of cytomegalovirus exposure and HLA in healthy donors. This CDR3 has 14 residues. Germline V gene sequence: CDR1 ENHRY, CDR2 SYGVKD. V shed 11 bases and J shed 4 bases, with 18 bases lying between them. This clone came up once. Measured with immunoSEQ multiplex PCR; TCRdb has only the in-frame clones, and not every one. The repertoire has about 73,000 clones, about 95% of them found once; the top ten carry about 3.5%. Sequencing used PBMCs. The clonotype originates from a man aged 18 to 29 in good health and CMV-seronegative. This sequence joins TRBV10-3 and TRBJ1-5; D uncertain. CDR3 DNA: TGTGCCTCCTCCCCGGACTCAGTTAATCAGCCCCAGCATTTT. Encoded protein: CASSPDSVNQPQHF.